The sequence of this T cell receptor (beta chain) was determined in a study of CD8 T cells in ankylosing spondylitis. Study outcomes and limitations: Characteristic, it appeared, of ankylosing spondylitis blood was a TCR beta motif of fewer than 10 highly homologous variants. A number of the motif variants had already been described in reactive arthritis synovial fluid and blood. Clones linked to disease were reported to show significant enrichment in matched ankylosing spondylitis synovial fluid.

Trimming left V 0 bases short and J 7 bases short, with 7 bases between. The CDR3 contains 13 residues. The germline V gene encodes CDR1 SGHRS and CDR2 YFSETQ. This clonotype was counted between two and nine times. Its antigen remains unknown. Using its own MiXCR run on the 5' RACE reads, TCRdb lists one record per CDR3 protein. The sample yields about 240,000 distinct CDR3 sequences, around 7.8% seen once. The V call is TRBV5-1, the J call TRBJ1-4, with D hard to call. The TCR sequence derives from a male donor with ankylosing spondylitis or in good health (not recorded which). Input material: blood, either unsorted or a sorted T cell fraction (not recorded which). The CDR3 reads CASSLAGAEKLFF. The CDR3 DNA reads as TGCGCCAGCAGCTTGGCGGGTGCTGAAAAACTGTTTTTT.